Following are 2 T cell receptor beta chains from one sample sequenced in a study of regulatory T cells in long-lasting Graves disease. CDR3-region Arm-PCR and iRepertoire HTBI primers produced the TCR beta libraries. TCRdb itself ran the multiplex PCR reads through MiXCR, one entry per CDR3 protein. The sample has about 430,000 distinct CDR3 sequences; approximately 15% are singletons. Time point of the sample: newly diagnosed GD, antithyroid drugs for less than 3 months. From PBMCs, RNA was extracted and then used to make the TCR library. The same sample was also studied in work on T cells in Graves' hyperthyroidism and ophthalmopathy.

This sample comprised peripheral blood mononuclear cells (PBMCs), obtained at new diagnosis, from a patient treated with antithyroid drugs. Source of these receptors: a woman between 40 and 55 years old with Graves disease.

The chain joins TRBV7-9 to TRBJ2-5; 12 bases match TRBD2. Losses at the gene ends were 5 bases for V and 2 bases for J; bases not matched to a gene: 6. Germline CDR1 reads SEHNR; CDR2 reads FQNEAQ (reference sequence). This CDR3 spans 16 amino acids. This chain's CDR3 is CASSIGTSGPQETQYF. Written as DNA, the CDR3 is TGTGCCAGCAGCATCGGGACTAGCGGGCCTCAAGAGACCCAGTACTTC.

This clonotype appeared many times. This chain uses TRBV18 with TRBJ1-5; 7 nucleotides line up with TRBD1. This CDR3 has 15 residues. Germline trimming cut 2 bases from V and 5 bases from J; bases unmatched to any gene: 6. Germline CDR1 is KGHSH and CDR2 is LQKENI. DNA for the CDR3: TGTGCCAGCTCACCAAGCCGGGACAGTCATCAGCCCCAGCATTTT. This encodes CASSPSRDSHQPQHF.